The source of this TCR beta chain is a study of blood T cell repertoires in COVID-19 (TCRdb year 2020). Looking at the study overall: Samples from collaborators originated in the United States, Italy and Spain and spanned both the acute and convalescent phases of COVID-19. The material from the prospective study consisted of cDNA or gDNA derived from T cells, B-cell-depleted T cells, or PBMCs. The dataset comprised deeply sampled blood TCRbeta repertoires from subjects exposed to, actively infected with, or recovered from COVID-19. The repertoires were made available in a free public database intended to serve as a resource for research on the immune response to SARS-CoV-2. Samples came from the ongoing ImmuneRACE study (first 160 participants) plus 1,254 subjects from 6 global collaborators. The sample metadata nearly always contained a de-identified subject ID, COVID-19 status, age in years and sex. Where available, HLA class I and class II types were obtained from metadata supplied by the sample provider rather than from assay-based typing. General study outcomes and caveats: The amount of clinical and demographic metadata varied by source and participant and was provided uncurated.

About this clone: Which antigen it targets is not known. No base-level quality is on record; no much larger clone is a single base apart.

TCRbeta CDR3 regions were amplified from genomic DNA using the immunoSEQ Assay, a bias-controlled multiplex PCR. From the authors' description of their analysis: Within the assay, amplification of reference gene primers was used to estimate how many nucleated cells each sample contained. To quantify the absolute abundance of each unique TCRbeta CDR3 rearrangement, sequence reads were collapsed and filtered. For each sample, productive Simpson clonality was calculated by taking the square root of Simpson's diversity index across productive rearrangements. Imported from immuneACCESS, the table was reduced by TCRdb to in-frame sequences with V and J called. These copies leave out some clones; in studies compared against another copy, an unresolved V gene accounts for under half, and the cause of the remainder is not known. From that table come the V and J calls and clone size; the DNA was used to work out D and trimming. The sample contains about 180,000 clones, roughly nine tenths of them found a single time. 1.9% of the sample lies in the top ten.

A second Seattle source provided samples from volunteer blood donors who had recovered from COVID-19. Whole blood was collected in K2EDTA tubes by collaborating institutions according to the institutions' own protocols. Collaborator samples were shipped for TCRbeta analysis as frozen whole blood, isolated PBMCs, or DNA extracted from either sample type. The CDR1 and CDR2 encoded by the germline V gene are MDHEN and SYDVKM. The CDR3, cysteine through phenylalanine, is 12 amino acids long. Of the read, only the CDR3 DNA is kept; its 36 bases are in frame from base 1. The germline V end is reduced by 2 bases and the J end by 6 bases; junction bases left unmatched: 1.

Material for sequencing was peripheral blood. This chain is built from TRBV28 and TRBJ2-7, with TRBD1 matching 7 junction bases. The TCR sequence derives from a man younger than 35 who had recovered from COVID-19. The CDR3 reads CASSLRTGEQYF. In nucleotide form, the sequence is TGTGCCAGCAGTTTAAGGACAGGCGAGCAGTACTTC.